A single sample is the source of the 14 T cell receptor beta chains below, sequenced in a study of blood T cell repertoires in COVID-19 (TCRdb year 2020). Library preparation was by the immunoSEQ multiplex PCR assay. Sourced from immuneACCESS, this table was stored by TCRdb with only in-frame sequences that have V and J called. A share of the clones is absent; for the studies checked, an unresolved V gene accounts for under half, and the remainder has no known explanation. In all, the sample holds approximately 50,000 clones, and roughly 82% of those were seen once. Jointly, the top ten make up roughly 14% of the sample. The specimen sequenced was peripheral blood. These receptors originate from a human donor in a cohort sampled during active COVID-19.

The chain recombines TRBV19 with TRBJ2-7, with D possibly matching TRBD2 (6 bases). V lost 6 bases and J 2 bases, leaving 14 bases between the germline ends. The CDR3 consists of 14 residues. Germline V gives CDR1 LNHDA, CDR2 SQIVND (reference sequence). The CDR3 loop is CASSDAGPPYEQYF. Here the CDR3 DNA reads TGTGCCAGTAGCGACGCGGGACCCCCCTACGAGCAGTACTTC.

This chain uses TRBV7-6 with TRBJ1-2, with 8 nucleotides matching TRBD1. The germline gives CDR1 SGHVS, CDR2 FNYEAQ. This CDR3 spans 15 amino acids. With V trimmed by 1 base and J by 4 bases, 5 bases remained unmatched. The CDR3 region has the DNA TGTGCCAGCAGCTTAGAGGAGACAGGGGTCTATGGCTACACCTTC. As protein: CASSLEETGVYGYTF.

V is TRBV11-3 and J is TRBJ2-5; D might be TRBD2 (6 bases). Germline V gene data show CDR1 as SGHNT and CDR2 as YENEEA. The V end lost 4 bases, the J end lost 4 bases, and 13 bases lay between the germline ends. The CDR3 is 14 residues long. The CDR3 DNA is TGTGCCAGCAGCTCGCCGACTAGTAGAGAGACCCAGTACTTC. The encoded protein is CASSSPTSRETQYF. The variable domain in full, with the rest retrieved from reference TRBV11-3 and TRBJ2-5, is EAGVVQSPRYKIIEKKQPVAFWCNPISGHNTLYWYLQNLGQGPELLIRYENEEAVDDSQLPKDRFSAERLKGVDSTLKIQPAELGDSAVYLCASSSPTSRETQYFGPGTRLLVL.

This chain links TRBV6-2 or TRBV6-3 with TRBJ1-1, with TRBD1 identical over 9 bases. From germline, CDR1 is MNHEY and CDR2 SVGEGT. CDR3 length: 18 amino acids. V lost 2 bases to trimming and J lost 3 bases; unmatched junction nucleotides: 13. The chain's CDR3 is CASSYRVTGGHLDTEAFF. The CDR3 nucleotides read TGTGCCAGCAGTTACCGCGTGACAGGGGGGCACTTGGACACTGAAGCTTTCTTT.

The genes are TRBV7-2 and TRBJ2-1; 9 bases agree with TRBD2. V shed 5 bases, J shed 9 bases, and the junction held 8 bases outside the gene matches. CDR3 length equals 14 residues. The germline CDR1 and CDR2 sequences are SGHTA and FQGNSA. CDR3 sequence: CASSSGRNYGEQFF. In DNA, the CDR3 is TGTGCCAGCAGCAGCGGGAGGAATTATGGTGAGCAGTTCTTC.

This clone was counted only a few times. J is TRBJ2-1 and V is TRBV24-1, with 9 bases aligning to TRBD2. This CDR3 region has 16 residues. Germline trimming cut 3 bases from V and 5 bases from J; bases unmatched to any gene: 7. Germline-derived CDR1 and CDR2 are KGHDR and SFDVKD. This CDR3 reads CATSDGLAGSNNEQFF. CDR3 DNA: TGTGCCACCAGTGATGGTCTAGCGGGGAGCAACAATGAGCAGTTCTTC.

The CDR3 nucleotides read TGCGCCAGCAATCGTAACGCGTTAAGCTCCTACGAGCAGTACTTC. This gives the protein CASNRNALSSYEQYF. The V call is TRBV5-1, the J call TRBJ2-7; no clear D gene. The CDR3 is 15 residues long. The V and J ends lost 6 bases and 0 bases respectively, with 16 bases between them. CDR1 and CDR2 (germline): SGHRS, YFSETQ.

The chain employs TRBV3-1 (or the pseudogene TRBV3-2) and TRBJ2-1, with TRBD1 matching 10 bases. The germline gives CDR1 LGHDT, CDR2 YNNKEL (reference sequence). The V gene end was trimmed by 5 bases and the J gene end by 7 bases; junction bases not matched to a gene: 5. This CDR3 is built from 14 residues. Here the CDR3 reads CASSSDRGQNEQFF. In DNA form, the CDR3 reads TGTGCCAGCAGCTCCGACAGGGGGCAAAATGAGCAGTTCTTC.

Only one count was recorded for this clone. The V gene is TRBV10-3, the J gene TRBJ2-3; TRBD1 aligns across 8 bases. Losses at the gene ends were 6 bases for V and 2 bases for J; bases not matched to a gene: 7. The CDR3 loop spans 15 amino acids. Germline assignment: CDR1 ENHRY and CDR2 SYGVKD. CDR3 in amino acids: CAIRLTGGDTDTQYF. The CDR3 DNA follows: TGTGCCATCAGACTTACAGGGGGTGACACAGATACGCAGTATTTT.

The chain carries TRBV25-1 and TRBJ2-5; 10 bases line up with TRBD1. CDR1 and CDR2 from the germline V gene are MGHDK and SYGVNS. The CDR3 totals 16 residues. V was clipped by 3 bases and J by 3 bases; unmatched bases: 7. The CDR3 coding sequence is TGTGCCAGCAGTGAGGTCGGGACAGGGGAAAAAGAGACCCAGTACTTC. Its protein product is CASSEVGTGEKETQYF. The full variable domain, in which reference TRBV25-1 and TRBJ2-5 provide the parts outside the CDR3, is EADIYQTPRYLVIGTGKKITLECSQTMGHDKMYWYQQDPGMELHLIHYSYGVNSTEKGDLSSESTVSRIRTEHFPLTLESARPSHTSQYLCASSEVGTGEKETQYFGPGTRLLVL.

In DNA, the CDR3 is TGTGCCAGCGGACAGCAGTCATTCTATGGCTACACCTTC. It specifies CASGQQSFYGYTF. The genes are TRBV6-6 and TRBJ1-2; TRBD1 might be the D (6 bases). The germline V gene has CDR1 MNHNY and CDR2 SVGAGI (reference sequence). Trimming removed 8 bases from V and 4 bases from J, with 14 bases in between. This CDR3 has 13 residues.

V is TRBV5-4 and J is TRBJ2-5, with 7 bases identical to TRBD1. The V segment lost 4 bases and the J segment 4 bases; nucleotides outside the gene matches: 4. Germline values: CDR1 SGHNT, CDR2 YYREEE (reference sequence). This CDR3 is built from 13 residues. CDR3 bases: TGTGCCAGCAGCAGGGACAGCAGAGAGACCCAGTACTTC. It specifies CASSRDSRETQYF.

This rearrangement joins TRBV18 to TRBJ1-1, with 9 bases lining up with TRBD1. Germline CDR1 KGHSH, CDR2 LQKENI. J was trimmed by 1 base and V by 4 bases; bases with no gene match: 4. CDR3 size: 15 residues. The CDR3 here is CASSLRTGANTEAFF. CDR3 DNA: TGTGCCAGCTCACTCCGGACAGGGGCGAACACTGAAGCTTTCTTT.

The V gene is TRBV9, the J gene TRBJ1-1, with D tentatively TRBD1 (6 bases). CDR3 length: 14 amino acids. Trimming removed 3 bases at V and 1 base at J, with 10 bases between. Per germline, CDR1 SGDLS and CDR2 YYNGEE. This chain's CDR3 is CASSATGQNTEAFF. CDR3 DNA sequence: TGTGCCAGCAGCGCCACGGGACAGAACACTGAAGCTTTCTTT.